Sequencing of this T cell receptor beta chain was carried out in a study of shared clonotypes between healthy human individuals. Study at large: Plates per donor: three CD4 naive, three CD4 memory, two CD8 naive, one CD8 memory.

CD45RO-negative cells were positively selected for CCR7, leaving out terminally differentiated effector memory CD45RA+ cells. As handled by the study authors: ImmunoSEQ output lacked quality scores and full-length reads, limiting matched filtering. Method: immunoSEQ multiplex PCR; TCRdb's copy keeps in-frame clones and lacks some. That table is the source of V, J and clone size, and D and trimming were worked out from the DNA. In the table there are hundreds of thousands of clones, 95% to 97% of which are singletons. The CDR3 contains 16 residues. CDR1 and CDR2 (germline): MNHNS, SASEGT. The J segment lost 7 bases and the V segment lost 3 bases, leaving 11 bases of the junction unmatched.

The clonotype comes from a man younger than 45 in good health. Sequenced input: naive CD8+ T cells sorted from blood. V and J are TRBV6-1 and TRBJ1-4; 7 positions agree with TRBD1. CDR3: CASSDYSGGVSEKLFF. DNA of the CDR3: TGTGCCAGCAGTGACTACTCAGGGGGGGTCAGTGAAAAACTGTTTTTT.